The clone carrying this T cell receptor (beta chain) was observed many times. The data were obtained in a study of regulatory T cells in long-lasting Graves disease. This CDR3 has 17 amino acids. The germline V gene has CDR1 MNHNS and CDR2 SASEGT. V was trimmed by 7 bases and J by 0 bases, leaving 21 bases between them. Time point: newly diagnosed GD, antithyroid drugs for less than 3 months. TCR sequences were obtained from RNA taken from PBMCs. Investigators prepared the TCR beta libraries by applying iRepertoire HTBI primers and Arm-PCR of CDR3 regions. TCRdb called the multiplex PCR reads again in MiXCR, with one record for every CDR3 protein. In the table there are 500,000 to 700,000 distinct CDR3 sequences, approximately 15% of which are singletons. These data were likewise used in another study, on T cells in Graves' hyperthyroidism and ophthalmopathy. From that report: Blood samples included most of the expanded thyroid clonotypes exceeding 0.001.

The sample here was peripheral blood mononuclear cells (PBMCs), taken at new diagnosis, from a patient treated with antithyroid drugs. The clonotype originates from a woman aged 25 to 39 with Graves disease. The rearrangement uses TRBV6-1 and TRBJ1-1; weak D call: TRBD1 (6 bases). CDR3 coding DNA: TGTGCCAGCACCGAGGGGGGGGTCGGGCCCGTGAACACTGAAGCTTTCTTT. Its protein is CASTEGGVGPVNTEAFF.